Each of the 17 T cell receptor beta chains below was sequenced from the same sample in a study of response to subunit inactivated influenza vaccine. TCRdb re-called the RT-PCR reads with MiXCR, one entry per CDR3 protein. The sample has 700,000 to 900,000 distinct CDR3 sequences; 21% are singletons. Sequencing used PBMCs from blood, obtained less than 6 days after vaccination. All receptors come from a middle-aged man who received an inactivated influenza vaccine.

The rearrangement uses TRBV24-1 and TRBJ2-1; 8 bases align to TRBD1. Losses at the gene ends were 4 bases for V and 8 bases for J; bases not matched to a gene: 15. CDR1 is KGHDR, CDR2 SFDVKD, per germline. The CDR3 loop spans 17 amino acids. CDR3 in DNA: TGTGCCACCAGTGACCACCCGGACAGGGCTGGGGGGTATGAGCAGTTCTTC. It codes for CATSDHPDRAGGYEQFF.

The rearrangement links TRBV9 to TRBJ2-1; D remains unclear. Germline values: CDR1 SGDLS, CDR2 YYNGEE. Trimming removed 0 bases at V and 2 bases at J, with 12 bases between. The CDR3 is 16 amino acids. The chain's CDR3 is CASSVASQYPYNEQFF. The CDR3 DNA follows: TGTGCCAGCAGCGTAGCGTCCCAGTACCCCTACAATGAGCAGTTCTTC. Full variable domain (missing parts from reference TRBV9 and TRBJ2-1): DSGVTQTPKHLITATGQRVTLRCSPRSGDLSVYWYQQSLDQGLQFLIQYYNGEERAKGNILERFSAQQFPDLHSELNLSSLELGDSALYFCASSVASQYPYNEQFFGPGTRLTVL.

The chain uses TRBV5-1 and TRBJ1-1; no firm D call. V was trimmed by 2 bases and J by 4 bases, leaving 12 bases between them. Per germline, CDR1 SGHRS and CDR2 YFSETQ. This CDR3 spans 14 amino acids. The CDR3 nucleotides read TGCGCCAGCAGCTTAAACTCGCGGGGCACTGAAGCTTTCTTT. Translating gives CASSLNSRGTEAFF.

The table lists this clonotype with many counts. The genes are TRBV11-2 and TRBJ2-6; perhaps TRBD2 as D (7 bases). The CDR3 spans 17 residues. Trimming left V 7 bases short and J 2 bases short, with 18 bases between. The V gene's germline CDR1 is SGHAT and CDR2 FQNNGV. Here the CDR3 DNA reads TGTGCCAGCACCACAATCGGGGGGCGCGCTGGGGCCAACGTCCTGACTTTC. Encoded protein: CASTTIGGRAGANVLTF.

This clonotype was counted only a few times. The J gene is TRBJ1-2, the V gene TRBV7-2, with a weak D call TRBD1 (5 bases). The CDR3 loop spans 15 amino acids. Deletions cut 0 bases from V and 0 bases from J, with 8 bases between. The germline V gene has CDR1 SGHTA and CDR2 FQGNSA. In DNA, the CDR3 is TGTGCCAGCAGCTTAGCCAGGGACCCTAACTATGGCTACACCTTC. Its translation is CASSLARDPNYGYTF.

This clonotype appeared a few times. This chain's CDR3 is CASSRGLRGHEQYF. The CDR3 region has the DNA TGCGCCAGCAGCCGAGGACTAAGAGGTCACGAGCAGTACTTC. V gene TRBV4-3 combines with J gene TRBJ2-7; tentative D call: TRBD2 (6 bases). V was shortened by 4 bases and J by 5 bases, with 15 bases between the two germline ends. The CDR3 extends over 14 amino acids. Germline lookup yields CDR1 LGHNA and CDR2 YSLEER.

This clonotype was detected a few times. This chain joins TRBV6-2 or TRBV6-3 and TRBJ1-5; D not resolved. Looked up from germline, CDR1 is MNHEY and CDR2 is SVGEGT. CDR3 length: 17 amino acids. Trimming left V 4 bases short and J 0 bases short, with 16 bases between. The CDR3 sequence: CASSWFAQAVSNQPQHF. The DNA for the CDR3 is TGTGCCAGCAGTTGGTTCGCGCAGGCCGTTAGCAATCAGCCCCAGCATTTT.

This clonotype was recorded many times. The genes are TRBV29-1 and TRBJ1-4; D is perhaps TRBD1 (5 bases). The V and J ends lost 7 bases and 4 bases respectively, with 13 bases between them. Germline V gene data show CDR1 as SQVTM and CDR2 as ANQGSEA. The CDR3 length is 13 residues. The CDR3 is CSATGLLNEKLFF. DNA of the CDR3: TGCAGCGCCACGGGACTCCTTAATGAAAAACTGTTTTTT. The whole variable domain, remainder taken from reference TRBV29-1 and TRBJ1-4, is SAVISQKPSRDICQRGTSLTIQCQVDSQVTMMFWYRQQPGQSLTLIATANQGSEATYESGFVIDKFPISRPNLTFSTLTVSNMSPEDSSIYLCSATGLLNEKLFFGSGTQLSVL.

The CDR3 spells CATSRGQGWDAGEAFF. In nucleotides, the CDR3 is TGTGCCACCAGCAGGGGACAGGGGTGGGACGCCGGTGAAGCTTTCTTT. The chain joins TRBV15 to TRBJ1-1, with TRBD1 matching 10 bases. V trimming: 3 bases; J trimming: 7 bases; junction bases outside the gene matches: 11. CDR3 length equals 16 residues. The V gene's germline CDR1 is LNHNV and CDR2 YYDKDF (reference sequence).

This clonotype occurred a few times. V is TRBV20-1 and J is TRBJ1-5; 7 bases line up with TRBD1. Germline V gives CDR1 DFQATT, CDR2 SNEGSKA (reference sequence). Germline trimming cut 0 bases from V and 7 bases from J; bases unmatched to any gene: 6. This CDR3 spans 14 amino acids. CDR3 sequence: CSARDFKGAQPQHF. CDR3 DNA: TGCAGTGCTAGAGATTTCAAGGGGGCCCAGCCCCAGCATTTT.

This clonotype came up once. At one of its ends the junction is not consistent with the germline gene, which may arise from a read error. The gene calls are TRBV2 and TRBJ1-5; 7 bases agree with TRBD1. CDR1 is SNHLY, CDR2 FYNNEI, per germline. The CDR3 contains 15 residues. CDR3 sequence (DNA): TGTGCCAGCAGACCCGGGACAGTAGGCAATCAGCCCCAGAATTTT. It specifies CASRPGTVGNQPQNF. Based on the CDR3 plus reference TRBV2 and TRBJ1-5, the full variable domain is EPEVTQTPSHQVTQMGQEVILRCVPISNHLYFYWYRQILGQKVEFLVSFYNNEISEKSEIFDDQFSVERPDGSNFTLKIRSTKLEDSAMYFCASRPGTVGNQPQNFGDGTRLSIL.

The genes are TRBV28 and TRBJ1-1, with TRBD1 matching over 7 bases. The CDR3 extends over 18 amino acids. Germline assignment: CDR1 MDHEN and CDR2 SYDVKM. Trimming took 7 bases from V and 10 from J; bases not matched to a gene: 27. CDR3 protein: CASTAQRRQGGRGRGAFF. The CDR3 DNA reads as TGTGCCAGCACGGCACAAAGAAGACAGGGAGGTCGTGGGAGGGGAGCTTTCTTT.

This clonotype has a single count. This chain links TRBV14 with TRBJ2-5, with 8 bases aligning to TRBD2. V gave up 4 bases and J gave up 5 bases; unmatched junction bases: 6. The CDR3 spans 14 residues. Per the germline V gene, CDR1 is SGHDN and CDR2 is FVKESK. Here the CDR3 DNA reads TGTGCCAGCAGCCGGGGACTAGTCCCGGAGACCCAGTACTTC. This translates into CASSRGLVPETQYF.

This clonotype was detected a few times. The gene calls are TRBV20-1 and TRBJ1-2; 8 nucleotides match TRBD1. V was clipped by 5 bases and J by 1 base; unmatched bases: 9. Germline CDR1 is DFQATT and CDR2 is SNEGSKA (reference sequence). CDR3 length: 15 residues. As DNA, the CDR3 is TGCAGTGCTTGGGACAGGAGGAATCTTAACTATGGCTACACCTTC. Protein: CSAWDRRNLNYGYTF.

The table lists this clonotype with a few counts. This chain links TRBV20-1 with TRBJ2-5, with D unclear. V was trimmed by 0 bases and J by 1 base, leaving 9 bases between them. Looked up from germline, CDR1 is DFQATT and CDR2 is SNEGSKA (reference sequence). There are 14 residues in the CDR3. The CDR3 loop reads CSARDVGSQETQYF. The DNA for the CDR3 is TGCAGTGCTAGAGATGTAGGCAGCCAAGAGACCCAGTACTTC.

The CDR3 spells CASSLRLGGKETQYF. The CDR3 nucleotides read TGTGCCAGCAGTTTACGTTTAGGGGGTAAAGAGACCCAGTACTTC. V usage is TRBV12-3 or TRBV12-4 and J usage is TRBJ2-5; possibly TRBD1 for D (6 bases). This CDR3 spans 15 amino acids. The V end lost 2 bases, the J end lost 3 bases, and 13 bases lay between the germline ends.

This chain uses TRBV30 with TRBJ1-2, with D maybe TRBD1 (6 bases). Germline V CDR1 and CDR2: GTSNPN, SVGIG (reference sequence). The CDR3 has 11 amino acids. The CDR3 sequence: CPYYRARGYTF. The CDR3 bases are TGTCCCTACTACAGGGCCAGGGGCTACACCTTC.